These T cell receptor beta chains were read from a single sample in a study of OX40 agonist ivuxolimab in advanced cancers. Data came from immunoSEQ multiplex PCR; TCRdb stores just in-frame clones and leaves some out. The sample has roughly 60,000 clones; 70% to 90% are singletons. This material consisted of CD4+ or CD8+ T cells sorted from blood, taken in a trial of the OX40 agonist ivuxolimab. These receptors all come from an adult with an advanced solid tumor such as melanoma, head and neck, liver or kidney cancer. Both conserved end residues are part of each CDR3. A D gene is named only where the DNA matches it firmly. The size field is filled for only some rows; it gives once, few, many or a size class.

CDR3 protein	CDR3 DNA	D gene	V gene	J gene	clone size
CASSIDFASSGNNEQFF	TGTGCCAGTAGTATAGATTTCGCTTCTTCGGGTAACAATGAGCAGTTCTTC	.	TRBV19	TRBJ2-1	.
CASSLYIGGLGEQYF	TGTGCCAGCAGCTTGTACATCGGAGGTCTCGGAGAGCAGTACTTC	.	TRBV11-1	TRBJ2-7	.
CASSGQGFTTEAFF	TGCGCCAGCAGCGGACAGGGATTTACGACTGAAGCTTTCTTT	TRBD1	TRBV5-1	TRBJ1-1	.
CASSSFLDNEQFF	TGTGCCAGCAGTTCCTTCTTAGACAATGAGCAGTTCTTC	.	TRBV2	TRBJ2-1	.
CASSWKKGGTYEQYF	TGTGCCAGCAGCTGGAAGAAAGGAGGGACCTACGAGCAGTACTTC	.	TRBV5-4	TRBJ2-7	.
CASSALFATNEKLFF	TGTGCCAGCAGTGCTCTGTTTGCAACTAATGAAAAACTGTTTTTT	.	TRBV6-1	TRBJ1-4	once
CASSADGGEEKLFF	TGTGCCAGCAGTGCGGACGGTGGGGAGGAAAAACTGTTTTTT	.	TRBV2	TRBJ1-4	few
CASSRLLGETRFF	TGCGCCAGCAGCCGGCTTCTAGGGGAGACGCGGTTCTTC	.	TRBV4-1	TRBJ2-1	.
CASSYGLGTGELFF	TGTGCCAGCAGTTACGGACTGGGCACCGGGGAGCTGTTTTTT	.	TRBV6-5	TRBJ2-2	.
CASSKGADTGELFF	TGTGCCAGCAGTAAGGGGGCCGACACCGGGGAGCTGTTTTTT	TRBD1	TRBV27	TRBJ2-2	.
CASSQVQDTNYGYTF	TGCGCCAGCAGCCAAGTTCAGGACACTAACTATGGCTACACCTTC	.	TRBV4-3	TRBJ1-2	.
CASSFNPLTYEQYF	TGTGCCAGCAGCTTTAATCCTCTAACCTACGAGCAGTACTTC	.	TRBV7-6	TRBJ2-7	.